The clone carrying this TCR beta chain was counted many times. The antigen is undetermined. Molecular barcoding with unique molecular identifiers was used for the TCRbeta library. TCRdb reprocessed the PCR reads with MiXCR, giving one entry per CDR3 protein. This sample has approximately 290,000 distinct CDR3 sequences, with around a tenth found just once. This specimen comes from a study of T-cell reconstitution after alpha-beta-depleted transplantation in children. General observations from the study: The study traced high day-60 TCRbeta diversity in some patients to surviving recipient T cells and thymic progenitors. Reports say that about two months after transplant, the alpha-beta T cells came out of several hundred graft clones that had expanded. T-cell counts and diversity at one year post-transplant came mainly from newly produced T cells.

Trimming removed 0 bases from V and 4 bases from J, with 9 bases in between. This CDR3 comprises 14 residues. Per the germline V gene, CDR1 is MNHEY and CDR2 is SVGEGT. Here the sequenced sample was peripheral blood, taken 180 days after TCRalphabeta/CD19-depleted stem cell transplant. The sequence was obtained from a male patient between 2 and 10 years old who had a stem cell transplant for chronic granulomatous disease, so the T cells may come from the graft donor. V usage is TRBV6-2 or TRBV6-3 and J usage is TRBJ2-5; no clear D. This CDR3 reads CASSYSKAAETQYF. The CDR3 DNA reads TGTGCCAGCAGTTACTCGAAGGCTGCAGAGACCCAGTACTTC.